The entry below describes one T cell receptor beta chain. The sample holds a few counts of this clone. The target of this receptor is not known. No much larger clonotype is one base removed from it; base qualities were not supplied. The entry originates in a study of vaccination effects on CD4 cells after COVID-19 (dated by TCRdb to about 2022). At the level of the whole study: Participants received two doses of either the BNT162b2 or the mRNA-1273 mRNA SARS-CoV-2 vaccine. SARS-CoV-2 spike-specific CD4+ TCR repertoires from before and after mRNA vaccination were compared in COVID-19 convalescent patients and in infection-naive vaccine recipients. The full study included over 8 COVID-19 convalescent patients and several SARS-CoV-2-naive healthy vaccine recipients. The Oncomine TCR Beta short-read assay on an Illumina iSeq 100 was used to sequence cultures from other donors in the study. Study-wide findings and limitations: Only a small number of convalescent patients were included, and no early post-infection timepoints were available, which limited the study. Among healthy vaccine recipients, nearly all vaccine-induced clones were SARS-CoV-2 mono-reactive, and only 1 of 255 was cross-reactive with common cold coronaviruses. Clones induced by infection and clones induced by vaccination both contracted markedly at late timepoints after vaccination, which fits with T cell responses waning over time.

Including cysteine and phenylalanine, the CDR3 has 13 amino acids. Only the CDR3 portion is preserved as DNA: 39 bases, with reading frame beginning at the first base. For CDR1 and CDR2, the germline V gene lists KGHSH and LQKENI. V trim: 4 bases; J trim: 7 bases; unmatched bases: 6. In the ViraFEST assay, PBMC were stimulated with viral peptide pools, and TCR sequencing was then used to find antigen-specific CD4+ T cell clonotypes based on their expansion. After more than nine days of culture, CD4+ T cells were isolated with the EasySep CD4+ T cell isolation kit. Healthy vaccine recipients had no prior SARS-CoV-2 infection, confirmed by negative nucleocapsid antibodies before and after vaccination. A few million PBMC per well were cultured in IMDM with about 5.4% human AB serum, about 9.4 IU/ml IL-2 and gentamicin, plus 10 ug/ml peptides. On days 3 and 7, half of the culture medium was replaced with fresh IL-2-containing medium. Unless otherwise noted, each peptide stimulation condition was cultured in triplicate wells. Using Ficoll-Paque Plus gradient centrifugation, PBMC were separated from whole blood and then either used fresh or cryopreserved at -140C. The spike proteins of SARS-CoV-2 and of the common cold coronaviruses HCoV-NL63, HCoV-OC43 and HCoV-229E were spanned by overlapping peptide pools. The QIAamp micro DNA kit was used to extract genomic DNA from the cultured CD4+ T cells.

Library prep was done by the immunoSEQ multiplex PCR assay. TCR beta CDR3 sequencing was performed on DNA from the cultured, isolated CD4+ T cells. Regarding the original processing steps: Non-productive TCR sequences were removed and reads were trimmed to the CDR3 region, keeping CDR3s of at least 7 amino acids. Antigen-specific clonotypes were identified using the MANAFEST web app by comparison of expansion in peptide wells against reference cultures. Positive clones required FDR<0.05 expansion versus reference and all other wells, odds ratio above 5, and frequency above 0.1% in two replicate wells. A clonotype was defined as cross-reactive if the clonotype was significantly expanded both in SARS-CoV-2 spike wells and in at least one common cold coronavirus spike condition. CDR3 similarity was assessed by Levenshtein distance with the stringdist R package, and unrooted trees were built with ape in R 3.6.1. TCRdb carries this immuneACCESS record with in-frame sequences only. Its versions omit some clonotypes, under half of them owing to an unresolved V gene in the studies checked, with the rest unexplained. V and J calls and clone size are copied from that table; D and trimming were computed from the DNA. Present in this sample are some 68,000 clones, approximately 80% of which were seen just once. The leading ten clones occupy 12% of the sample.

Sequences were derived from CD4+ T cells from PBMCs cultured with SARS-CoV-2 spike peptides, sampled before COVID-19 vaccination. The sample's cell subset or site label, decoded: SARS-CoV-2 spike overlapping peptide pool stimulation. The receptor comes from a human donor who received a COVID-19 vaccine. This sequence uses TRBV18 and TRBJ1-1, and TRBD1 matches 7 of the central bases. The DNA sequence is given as TGTGCCAGCTCACAACAGGGGAGGGGTGAAGCTTTCTTT. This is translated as CASSQQGRGEAFF. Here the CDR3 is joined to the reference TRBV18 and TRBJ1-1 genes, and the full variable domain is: NAGVMQNPRHLVRRRGQEARLRCSPMKGHSHVYWYRQLPEEGLKFMVYLQKENIIDESGMPKERFSAEFPKEGPSILRIQQVVRGDSAAYFCASSQQGRGEAFFGQGTRLTVV.